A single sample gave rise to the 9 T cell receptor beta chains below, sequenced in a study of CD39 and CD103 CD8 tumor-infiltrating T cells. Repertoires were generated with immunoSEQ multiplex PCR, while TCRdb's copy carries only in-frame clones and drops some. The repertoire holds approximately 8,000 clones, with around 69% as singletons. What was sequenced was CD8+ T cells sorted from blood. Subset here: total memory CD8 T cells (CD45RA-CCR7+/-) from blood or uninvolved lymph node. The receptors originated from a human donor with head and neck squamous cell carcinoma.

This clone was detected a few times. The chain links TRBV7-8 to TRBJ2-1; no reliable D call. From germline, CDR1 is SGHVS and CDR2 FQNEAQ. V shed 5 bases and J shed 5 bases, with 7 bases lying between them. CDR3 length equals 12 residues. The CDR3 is CASSTWNNEQFF. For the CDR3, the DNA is TGTGCCAGCAGCACCTGGAACAATGAGCAGTTCTTC.

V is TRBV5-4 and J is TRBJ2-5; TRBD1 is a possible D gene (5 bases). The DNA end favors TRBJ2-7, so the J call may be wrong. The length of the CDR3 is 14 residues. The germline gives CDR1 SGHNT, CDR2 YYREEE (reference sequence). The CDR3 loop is CASSLEGQGYEQYF. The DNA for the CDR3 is TGTGCCAGCAGCTTGGAGGGGCAGGGATACGAGCAGTACTTC.

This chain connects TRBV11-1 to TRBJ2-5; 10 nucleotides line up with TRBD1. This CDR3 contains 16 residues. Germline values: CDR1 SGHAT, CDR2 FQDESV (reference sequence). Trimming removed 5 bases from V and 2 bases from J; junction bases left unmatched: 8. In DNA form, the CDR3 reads TGTGCCAGCAGCCCCCTGGGACAGGGGACTCAAGAGACCCAGTACTTC. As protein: CASSPLGQGTQETQYF.

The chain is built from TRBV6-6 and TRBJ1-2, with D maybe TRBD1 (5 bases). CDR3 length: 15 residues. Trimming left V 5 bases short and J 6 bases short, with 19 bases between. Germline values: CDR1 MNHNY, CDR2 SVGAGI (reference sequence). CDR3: CASSPQAWATNGYTF. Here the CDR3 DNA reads TGTGCCAGCAGTCCACAGGCGTGGGCCACAAATGGCTACACCTTC.

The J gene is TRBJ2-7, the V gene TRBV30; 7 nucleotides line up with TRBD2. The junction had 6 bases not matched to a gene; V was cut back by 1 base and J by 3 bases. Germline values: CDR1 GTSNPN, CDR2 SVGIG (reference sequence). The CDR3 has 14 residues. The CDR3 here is CAWSGRDYFYEQYF. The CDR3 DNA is TGTGCCTGGAGTGGAAGGGACTATTTCTACGAGCAGTACTTC.

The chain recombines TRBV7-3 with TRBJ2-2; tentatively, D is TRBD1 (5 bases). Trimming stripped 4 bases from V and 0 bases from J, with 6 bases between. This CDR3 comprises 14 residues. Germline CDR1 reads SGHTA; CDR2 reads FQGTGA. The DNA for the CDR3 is TGTGCCAGCAGCTCACAGGCGAACACCGGGGAGCTGTTTTTT. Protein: CASSSQANTGELFF.

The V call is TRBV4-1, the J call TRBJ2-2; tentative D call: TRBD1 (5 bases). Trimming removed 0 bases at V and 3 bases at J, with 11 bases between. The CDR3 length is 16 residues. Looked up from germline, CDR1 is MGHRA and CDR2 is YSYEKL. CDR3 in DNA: TGCGCCAGCAGCCAAGATAGCCTAGGGGACACCGGGGAGCTGTTTTTT. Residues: CASSQDSLGDTGELFF.

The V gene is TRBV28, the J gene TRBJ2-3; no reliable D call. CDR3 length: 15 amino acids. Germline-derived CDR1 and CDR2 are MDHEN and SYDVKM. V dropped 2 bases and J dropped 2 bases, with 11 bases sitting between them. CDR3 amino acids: CASSLTGYTTDTQYF. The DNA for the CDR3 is TGTGCCAGCAGTTTAACGGGCTATACCACAGATACGCAGTATTTT.

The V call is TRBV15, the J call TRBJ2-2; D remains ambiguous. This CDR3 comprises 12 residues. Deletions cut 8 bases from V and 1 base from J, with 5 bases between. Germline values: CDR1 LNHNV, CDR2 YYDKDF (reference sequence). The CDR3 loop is CATGENTGELFF. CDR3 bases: TGTGCCACCGGAGAGAACACCGGGGAGCTGTTTTTT. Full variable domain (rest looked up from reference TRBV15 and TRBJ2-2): DAMVIQNPRYQVTQFGKPVTLSCSQTLNHNVMYWYQQKSSQAPKLLFHYYDKDFNNEADTPDNFQSRRPNTSFCFLDIRSPGLGDTAMYLCATGENTGELFFGEGSRLTVL.